This T cell receptor (beta chain) was identified during a study of cytomegalovirus exposure and HLA in healthy donors. Study-wide findings and caveats: In a later analysis, TCR beta V- and J-gene trimming was associated with a missense DCLRE1C variant.

Remarks on this clone: What it recognizes is unknown.

This CDR3 has 15 amino acids. Germline V gives CDR1 LNHDA, CDR2 SQIVND (reference sequence). Losses at the gene ends were 4 bases for V and 0 bases for J; bases not matched to a gene: 3. The study ran its PCR with 60 Vbeta and 13 Jbeta primers. TCRdb keeps only in-frame clones here, not all; method: immunoSEQ multiplex PCR. The sample lists 100,000 to 150,000 clones; over 80% were seen once. The TCR was taken from a man under 40 in good health and CMV-seronegative. Sequencing was performed on PBMCs. The chain employs TRBV19 and TRBJ1-3; TRBD1 agrees at 7 bases. DNA for the CDR3: TGTGCCAGTAGTACTCGGGACAGCTCTGGAAACACCATATATTTT. Translated, it gives CASSTRDSSGNTIYF.